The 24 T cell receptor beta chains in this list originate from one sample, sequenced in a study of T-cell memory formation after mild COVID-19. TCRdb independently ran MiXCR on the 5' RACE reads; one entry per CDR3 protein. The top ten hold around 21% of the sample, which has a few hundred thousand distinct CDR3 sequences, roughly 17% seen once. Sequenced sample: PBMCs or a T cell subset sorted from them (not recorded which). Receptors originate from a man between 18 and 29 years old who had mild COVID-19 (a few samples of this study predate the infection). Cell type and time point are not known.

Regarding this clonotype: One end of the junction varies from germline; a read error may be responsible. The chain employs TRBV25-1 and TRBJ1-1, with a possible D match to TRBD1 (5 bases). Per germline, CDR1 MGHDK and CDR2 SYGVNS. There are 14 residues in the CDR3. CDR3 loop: CASSAGFLGTEALF. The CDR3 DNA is TGTGCCAGCAGCGCAGGGTTCCTGGGCACTGAAGCTTTATTT.

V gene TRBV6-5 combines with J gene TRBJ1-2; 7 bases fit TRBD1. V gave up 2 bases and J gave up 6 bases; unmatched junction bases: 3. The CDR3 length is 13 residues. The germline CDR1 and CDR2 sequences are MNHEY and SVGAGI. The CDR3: CASSYRTGDGYTF. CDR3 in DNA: TGTGCCAGCAGTTACCGTACAGGGGATGGCTACACCTTC.

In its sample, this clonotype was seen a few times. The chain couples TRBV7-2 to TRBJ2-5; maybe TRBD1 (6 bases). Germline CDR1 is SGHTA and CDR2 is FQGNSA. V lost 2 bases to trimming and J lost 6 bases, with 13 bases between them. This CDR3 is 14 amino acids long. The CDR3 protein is CASSLLPQGQTQYF. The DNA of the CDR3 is TGTGCCAGCAGCTTACTCCCCCAGGGGCAGACCCAGTACTTC.

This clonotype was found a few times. The CDR3 DNA is TGCAGCGTAGCAGGGGTTTTTACAGATACGCAGTATTTT. Translating gives CSVAGVFTDTQYF. This chain connects TRBV29-1 to TRBJ2-3; a possible D gene is TRBD1 (6 bases). CDR3 length: 13 residues. The germline V and J ends were trimmed by 6 bases and 3 bases, with 13 bases remaining between them. Per germline, CDR1 SQVTM and CDR2 ANQGSEA.

The CDR3 DNA reads as TGTGCCAGCTCACCACGGGCCGTTCCCTACGAGCAGTACGTC. It is translated as CASSPRAVPYEQYV. The genes are TRBV18 and TRBJ2-7; D gene ambiguous. The CDR3 is 14 amino acids. Germline CDR1 KGHSH, CDR2 LQKENI. V was trimmed by 1 base and J by 2 bases, leaving 9 bases between them.

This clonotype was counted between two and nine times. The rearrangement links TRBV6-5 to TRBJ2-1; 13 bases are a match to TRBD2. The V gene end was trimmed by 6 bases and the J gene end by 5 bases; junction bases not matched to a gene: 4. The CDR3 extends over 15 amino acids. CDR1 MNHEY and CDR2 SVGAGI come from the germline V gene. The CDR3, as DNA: TGTGCCAGCAGCTCGACTAGCGGGGGGCACAATGAGCAGTTCTTC. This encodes CASSSTSGGHNEQFF.

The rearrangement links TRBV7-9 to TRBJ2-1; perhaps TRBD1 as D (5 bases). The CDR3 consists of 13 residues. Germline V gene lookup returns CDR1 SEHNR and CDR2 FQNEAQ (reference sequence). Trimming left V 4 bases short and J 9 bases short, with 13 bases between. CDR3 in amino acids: CASSSSGSPEQFF. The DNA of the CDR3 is TGTGCCAGCAGCTCTTCAGGGTCTCCTGAGCAGTTCTTC.

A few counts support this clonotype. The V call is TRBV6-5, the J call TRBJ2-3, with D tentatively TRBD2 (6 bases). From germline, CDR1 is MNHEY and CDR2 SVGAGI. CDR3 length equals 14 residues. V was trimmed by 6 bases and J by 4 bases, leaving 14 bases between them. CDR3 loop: CASRLLAGPDTQYF. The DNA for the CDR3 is TGTGCCAGCAGATTACTAGCTGGGCCAGATACGCAGTATTTT.

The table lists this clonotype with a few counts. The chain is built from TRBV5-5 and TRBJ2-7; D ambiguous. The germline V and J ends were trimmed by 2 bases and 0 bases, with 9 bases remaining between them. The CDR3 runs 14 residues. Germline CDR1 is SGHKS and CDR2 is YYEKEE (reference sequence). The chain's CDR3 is CASSFRFVSYEQYV. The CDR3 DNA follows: TGTGCCAGCAGCTTTAGGTTCGTCTCCTACGAGCAGTACGTC.

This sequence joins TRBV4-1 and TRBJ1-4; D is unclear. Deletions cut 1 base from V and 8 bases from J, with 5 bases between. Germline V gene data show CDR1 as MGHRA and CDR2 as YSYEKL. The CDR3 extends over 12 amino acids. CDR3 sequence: CASSQAQEKLFF. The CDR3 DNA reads TGCGCCAGCAGCCAAGCCCAGGAAAAACTGTTTTTT.

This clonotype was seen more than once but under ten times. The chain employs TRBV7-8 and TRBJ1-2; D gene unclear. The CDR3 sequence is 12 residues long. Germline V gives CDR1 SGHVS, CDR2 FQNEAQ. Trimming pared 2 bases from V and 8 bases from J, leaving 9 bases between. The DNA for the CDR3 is TGTGCCAGCAGCTTATCCCCCGACGGCTACACCTTC. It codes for CASSLSPDGYTF.

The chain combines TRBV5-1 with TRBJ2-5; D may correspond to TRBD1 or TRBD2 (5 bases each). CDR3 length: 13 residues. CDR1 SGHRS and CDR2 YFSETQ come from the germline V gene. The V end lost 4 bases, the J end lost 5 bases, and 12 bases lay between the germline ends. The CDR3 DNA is TGCGCCAGCAGCATGGGACCCGGGGAGACCCAGTACTTC. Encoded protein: CASSMGPGETQYF. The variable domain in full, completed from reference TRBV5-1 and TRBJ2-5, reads KAGVTQTPRYLIKTRGQQVTLSCSPISGHRSVSWYQQTPGQGLQFLFEYFSETQRNKGNFPGRFSGRQFSNSRSEMNVSTLELGDSALYLCASSMGPGETQYFGPGTRLLVL.

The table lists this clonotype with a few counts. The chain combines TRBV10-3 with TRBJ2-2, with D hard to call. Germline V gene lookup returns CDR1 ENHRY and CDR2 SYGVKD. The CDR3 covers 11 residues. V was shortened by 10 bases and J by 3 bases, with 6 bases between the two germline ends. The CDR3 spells CATQHTGELFF. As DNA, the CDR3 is TGTGCCACCCAACACACCGGGGAGCTGTTTTTT.

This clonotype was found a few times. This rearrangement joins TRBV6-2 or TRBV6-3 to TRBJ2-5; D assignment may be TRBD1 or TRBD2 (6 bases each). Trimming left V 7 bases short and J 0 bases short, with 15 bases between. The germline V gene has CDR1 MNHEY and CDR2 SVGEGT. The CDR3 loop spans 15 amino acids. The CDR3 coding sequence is TGTGCCAGCAACTCCGTGGGGGGCAACCAAGAGACCCAGTACTTC. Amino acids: CASNSVGGNQETQYF.

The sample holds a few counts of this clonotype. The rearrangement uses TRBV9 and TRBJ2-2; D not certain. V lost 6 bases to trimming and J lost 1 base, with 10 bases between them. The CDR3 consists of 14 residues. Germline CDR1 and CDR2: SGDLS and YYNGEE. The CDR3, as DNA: TGTGCCAGCACCCCACCGGTGAACACCGGGGAGCTGTTTTTT. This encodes CASTPPVNTGELFF.

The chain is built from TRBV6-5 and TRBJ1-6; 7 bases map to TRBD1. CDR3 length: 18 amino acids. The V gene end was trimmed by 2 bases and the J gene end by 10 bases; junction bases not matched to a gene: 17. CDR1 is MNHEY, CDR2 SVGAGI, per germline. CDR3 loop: CASSYIRGRGFPLSPLHF. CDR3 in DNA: TGTGCCAGCAGTTACATCCGGGGCAGGGGGTTCCCCTTGTCACCCCTCCACTTT.

CDR3 in DNA: TGCAGTGCGCTGACAGGTTATAGCAATCAGCCCCAGCATTTT. Translation gives CSALTGYSNQPQHF. J is TRBJ1-5 and V is TRBV20-1; tentatively, D is TRBD1 (6 bases). This CDR3 has 14 amino acids. Germline V gives CDR1 DFQATT, CDR2 SNEGSKA (reference sequence). Trimming removed 6 bases at V and 0 bases at J, with 12 bases between.

The CDR3 DNA reads TGTGCCACCGGCGGTATTTCATCAGGCTACAATGAGCAGTTCTTC. Its protein is CATGGISSGYNEQFF. The rearrangement uses TRBV19 and TRBJ2-1; D not resolved. The V end lost 10 bases, the J end lost 3 bases, and 19 bases lay between the germline ends. This CDR3 has 15 amino acids. Germline CDR1 and CDR2: LNHDA and SQIVND (reference sequence).

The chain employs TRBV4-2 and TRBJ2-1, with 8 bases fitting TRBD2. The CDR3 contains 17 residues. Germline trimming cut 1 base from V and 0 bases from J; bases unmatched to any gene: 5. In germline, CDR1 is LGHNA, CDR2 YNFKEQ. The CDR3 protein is CASSQAGGGSSYNEQFF. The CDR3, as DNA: TGTGCCAGCAGCCAAGCTGGCGGGGGGAGCTCCTACAATGAGCAGTTCTTC.

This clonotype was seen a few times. The CDR3 nucleotides read TGTGCCAGTCGACCGGGACATTCTAATGAAAAACTGTTTTTT. It specifies CASRPGHSNEKLFF. This sequence joins TRBV14 and TRBJ1-4, with a possible D match to TRBD1 (6 bases). This CDR3 is built from 14 residues. Trimming pared 9 bases from V and 3 bases from J, leaving 14 bases between. Per germline, CDR1 SGHDN and CDR2 FVKESK.

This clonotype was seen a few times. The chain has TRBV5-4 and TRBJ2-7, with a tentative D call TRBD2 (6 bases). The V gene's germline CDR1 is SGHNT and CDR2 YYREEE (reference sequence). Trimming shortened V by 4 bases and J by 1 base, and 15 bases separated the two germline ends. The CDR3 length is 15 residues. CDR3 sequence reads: CASSGGGGGSYEQYF. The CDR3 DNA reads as TGTGCCAGCAGCGGGGGAGGCGGCGGTTCCTACGAGCAGTACTTC.

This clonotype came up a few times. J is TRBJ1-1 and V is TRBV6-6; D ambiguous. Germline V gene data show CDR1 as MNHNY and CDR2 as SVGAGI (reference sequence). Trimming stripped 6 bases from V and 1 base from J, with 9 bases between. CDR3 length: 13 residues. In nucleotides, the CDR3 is TGTGCCAGCAGGCTTACAGAGAACACTGAAGCTTTCTTT. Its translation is CASRLTENTEAFF.

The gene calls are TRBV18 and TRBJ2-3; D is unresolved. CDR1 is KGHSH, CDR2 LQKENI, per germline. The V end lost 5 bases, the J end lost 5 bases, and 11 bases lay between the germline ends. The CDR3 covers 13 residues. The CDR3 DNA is TGTGCCAGCTCAGGTGTCGGAAAAGATACGCAGTATTTT. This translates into CASSGVGKDTQYF.

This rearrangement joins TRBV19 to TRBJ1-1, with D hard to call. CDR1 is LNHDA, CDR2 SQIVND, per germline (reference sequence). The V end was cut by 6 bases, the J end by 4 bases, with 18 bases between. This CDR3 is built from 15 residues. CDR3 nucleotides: TGTGCCAGTAGCGAAAGGGAGGCGGGGTCCACTGAAGCTTTCTTT. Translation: CASSEREAGSTEAFF.